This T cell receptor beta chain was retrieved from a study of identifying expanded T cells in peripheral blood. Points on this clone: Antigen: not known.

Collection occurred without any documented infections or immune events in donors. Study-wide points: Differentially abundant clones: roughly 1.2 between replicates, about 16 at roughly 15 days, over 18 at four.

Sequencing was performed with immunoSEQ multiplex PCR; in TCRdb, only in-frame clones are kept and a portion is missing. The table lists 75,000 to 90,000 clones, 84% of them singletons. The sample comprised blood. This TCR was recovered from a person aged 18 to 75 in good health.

DNA of the CDR3: TGTGCCAGCAGCCAAGATCGCAGGGACCAGAGCTATGGCTACACCTTC. It specifies CASSQDRRDQSYGYTF. The chain joins TRBV4-2 to TRBJ1-2; maybe TRBD1 (5 bases). CDR1 and CDR2 from the germline V gene are LGHNA and YNFKEQ. Trimming shortened V by 0 bases and J by 4 bases, and 15 bases separated the two germline ends. This CDR3 spans 16 amino acids.